The present entry profiles one T cell receptor (beta chain) with its context. This sample is drawn from a study of blood T cell repertoires in COVID-19. The assay was immunoSEQ multiplex PCR, and TCRdb's table has in-frame clones only and misses some. The sample contains approximately 360,000 clones, around 89% of which appear only once. This CDR3 spans 13 amino acids. Germline lookup yields CDR1 LNHDA and CDR2 SQIVND (reference sequence). Trimming pared 8 bases from V and 3 bases from J, leaving 11 bases between. The V gene is TRBV19, the J gene TRBJ1-3; D is unresolved. Sequencing was carried out using PBMCs or T cells enriched from blood (not recorded which). The source is a woman aged 25 to 39 with acute COVID-19. The CDR3 is CASENSYGNTIYF. CDR3 DNA: TGTGCCAGTGAAAACAGCTATGGAAACACCATATATTTT.